The 4 T cell receptor beta chains reported below all come from one sample, sequenced in a study of blood T cell repertoires in COVID-19. Only in-frame clones appear in the TCRdb table, and some are missing; sequencing was by immunoSEQ multiplex PCR. Among about 330,000 clones listed, roughly 88% were seen once. The sequencing sample was made of peripheral blood. The receptors come from a woman between 45 and 60 years old with acute or convalescent COVID-19.

This rearrangement joins TRBV5-3 to TRBJ2-7, with TRBD2 identical over 15 bases. TRBV5-3 carries the ORF label, with uncertain function. The ends lost 4 bases at V and 2 bases at J; junction bases unmatched: 7. This CDR3 contains 17 residues. The CDR3 nucleotides are TGTGCCAGAAGCCCGGCCAGGACTAGCGGGAGGGCCTACGAGCAGTACTTC. Translation: CARSPARTSGRAYEQYF.

This clone showed up just once. The chain uses TRBV5-4 and TRBJ1-5; perhaps TRBD1 as D (6 bases). Germline V CDR1 and CDR2: SGHNT, YYREEE (reference sequence). Trimming shortened V by 6 bases and J by 0 bases, and 19 bases separated the two germline ends. The CDR3 loop spans 17 amino acids. In DNA, the CDR3 is TGTGCCAGCAACTCCCCCCCCCGACAGGTTAGCAATCAGCCCCAGCATTTT. Its translation is CASNSPPRQVSNQPQHF.

J is TRBJ1-5 and V is TRBV21-1; TRBD1, the table's D call, lacks a check against the DNA. TRBV21-1 is labeled a pseudogene. There are 16 residues in the CDR3. The DNA of the CDR3 is TGTGCCAGCACCCCCCGACAGGTTCTTTTCAATCAGCCCCAGCATTTT. As protein: CASTPRQVLFNQPQHF.

This chain links TRBV27 with TRBJ2-6; 7 nucleotides match TRBD1. Germline loops: CDR1 MNHEY, CDR2 SMNVEV (reference sequence). This CDR3 region has 17 residues. The junction had 5 bases not matched to a gene; V was cut back by 3 bases and J by 0 bases. The CDR3 sequence is CASSLGQMYSGANVLTF. The CDR3 DNA is TGTGCCAGCAGTTTGGGACAGATGTACTCTGGGGCCAACGTCCTGACTTTC.